These 24 T cell receptor beta chains share one sample of origin, sequenced in a study of response to subunit inactivated influenza vaccine. Each CDR3 protein is one row after TCRdb ran MiXCR on the RT-PCR reads. The table shows just under 550,000 distinct CDR3 sequences, with approximately 22% occurring only once. The sample was also linked to a second study, of T cells expressing NK-cell markers. That study reports: Libraries used 5'RACE template switching adding universal primer site and UMIs.

The sample here was CD4+ T cells sorted from PBMCs, taken roughly 12 days after vaccination. The origin of the receptors is a man in his fifties who received an inactivated influenza vaccine.

This clonotype was counted between two and nine times. The chain links TRBV6-4 to TRBJ2-1, with 8 positions matching TRBD2. The CDR3 has 14 amino acids. Germline V gives CDR1 MRHNA, CDR2 SNTAGT. Trimming removed 2 bases from V and 6 bases from J; junction bases left unmatched: 3. The CDR3 sequence: CASSDPRGGNEQFF. CDR3 nucleotides: TGTGCCAGCAGTGACCCTCGGGGGGGCAATGAGCAGTTCTTC.

The genes are TRBV4-3 and TRBJ2-5, with D perhaps TRBD1 (5 bases). Germline CDR1 is LGHNA and CDR2 is YSLEER. The V end was cut by 2 bases, the J end by 5 bases, with 12 bases between. The CDR3 runs to 14 residues. The CDR3 DNA is TGCGCCAGCAGCCAAACTCTGCCAGGGGAGACCCAGTACTTC. As protein: CASSQTLPGETQYF.

V gene TRBV9 combines with J gene TRBJ2-3; TRBD2 matches at 12 bases. The V gene's germline CDR1 is SGDLS and CDR2 YYNGEE. This CDR3 has 15 amino acids. V was pared by 3 bases and J by 6 bases, with 5 bases of the junction left unmatched. The CDR3 DNA follows: TGTGCCAGCAGCGAAAAGACTAGCGGGAGCGATACGCAGTATTTT. As protein: CASSEKTSGSDTQYF.

This clonotype turned up a few times. This chain connects TRBV27 to TRBJ1-3; D not resolved. The V and J ends lost 5 bases and 3 bases respectively, with 11 bases between them. From germline, CDR1 is MNHEY and CDR2 SMNVEV (reference sequence). The CDR3 covers 14 residues. The CDR3 reads CASSRAGYGNTIYF. DNA of the CDR3: TGTGCCAGCAGTCGTGCGGGGTATGGAAACACCATATATTTT.

The rearrangement uses TRBV20-1 and TRBJ1-6; 7 nucleotides agree with TRBD1. Looked up from germline, CDR1 is DFQATT and CDR2 is SNEGSKA (reference sequence). This CDR3 is built from 16 residues. The V segment lost 3 bases and the J segment 8 bases; nucleotides outside the gene matches: 13. The CDR3 DNA is TGCAGTGCTAGGCCCCCCCGAGGGACAGCCCATTCACCCCTCCACTTT. It encodes CSARPPRGTAHSPLHF.

The chain uses TRBV7-2 and TRBJ1-2; 10 bases agree with TRBD1. CDR1 and CDR2 (germline): SGHTA, FQGNSA. The V and J ends lost 5 bases and 5 bases, in that order; junction bases with no gene match: 5. The CDR3 has 14 amino acids. The chain's CDR3 is CASSRRQGAYGYTF. Written as DNA, the CDR3 is TGTGCCAGCAGCCGCAGACAGGGGGCGTATGGCTACACCTTC.

The V call is TRBV5-1, the J call TRBJ2-7; D is undetermined. The V gene's germline CDR1 is SGHRS and CDR2 YFSETQ. V lost 0 bases and J 5 bases, leaving 15 bases between the germline ends. The CDR3 totals 15 residues. The CDR3 region has the DNA TGCGCCAGCAGCTTGGCCGGTGGGGTCTCTGACGAGCAGTACTTC. It yields the protein CASSLAGGVSDEQYF.

The J gene is TRBJ1-1, the V gene TRBV18, with 8 bases identical to TRBD1. V lost 3 bases, J lost 4 bases, and 7 bases stayed unmatched. This CDR3 is 15 amino acids long. CDR1 is KGHSH and CDR2 is LQKENI in the germline V gene. The CDR3 is CASSPKTGGGTEAFF. CDR3 sequence (DNA): TGTGCCAGCTCACCTAAAACAGGGGGGGGCACTGAAGCTTTCTTT.

This chain links TRBV4-3 with TRBJ2-5; no clear D gene. Germline CDR1 is LGHNA and CDR2 is YSLEER. This CDR3 has 15 residues. V was shortened by 1 base and J by 5 bases, with 14 bases between the two germline ends. The CDR3 coding sequence is TGCGCCAGCAGCCAAGGGAGTCACCGATCGGAGACCCAGTACTTC. It codes for CASSQGSHRSETQYF.

The CDR3 loop is CASRGLAGVVGELFF. Here the CDR3 DNA reads TGTGCCAGCAGGGGGCTAGCGGGAGTGGTCGGGGAGCTGTTTTTT. V gene TRBV12-3 or TRBV12-4 combines with J gene TRBJ2-2; 10 bases align to TRBD2. The ends lost 6 bases at V and 7 bases at J; junction bases unmatched: 8. The CDR3 runs to 15 residues.

The rearrangement joins TRBV5-1 to TRBJ2-2, with unresolved D. Germline CDR1 and CDR2: SGHRS and YFSETQ. This CDR3 contains 15 residues. V was trimmed by 1 base and J by 0 bases, leaving 7 bases between them. The CDR3 here is CASSLTSANTGELFF. CDR3 nucleotide sequence: TGCGCCAGCAGCTTGACCTCGGCGAACACCGGGGAGCTGTTTTTT.

The rearrangement joins TRBV10-3 to TRBJ2-7, with D perhaps matching TRBD2 (6 bases). This CDR3 is built from 13 residues. The V end was cut by 10 bases, the J end by 3 bases, with 16 bases between. CDR1 and CDR2 (germline): ENHRY, SYGVKD. The DNA for the CDR3 is TGTGCCACCACCAGTCGGGGGTTCTACGAGCAGTACTTC. It codes for CATTSRGFYEQYF.

This clonotype has a handful of counts. One base away lies a much larger clone, so this may be a sequencing read error. The rearrangement links TRBV7-9 to TRBJ2-7; TRBD2 might be the D (5 bases). CDR1 and CDR2 (germline): SEHNR, FQNEAQ (reference sequence). Between the trimmed V and J ends, which lost 0 bases and 5 bases, there was a span of 8 bases. This CDR3 has 13 amino acids. The DNA of the CDR3 is TGTGCCAGCAGCTTAGCGGGAGCCGACGAGCAGTACTTC. Translated, it gives CASSLAGADEQYF.

In this sample, this clonotype turned up a few times. This rearrangement joins TRBV28 to TRBJ2-7; the match to TRBD1 covers 8 bases. The V segment lost 7 bases and the J segment 0 bases; nucleotides outside the gene matches: 8. This CDR3 contains 15 residues. Per germline, CDR1 MDHEN and CDR2 SYDVKM. The CDR3 here is CASMTAGTGSYEQYF. The DNA of the CDR3 is TGTGCCAGCATGACCGCCGGGACAGGCTCCTACGAGCAGTACTTC.

This chain joins TRBV3-1 and TRBJ2-7; TRBD1 matches at 7 bases. Germline V CDR1 and CDR2: LGHDT, YNNKEL (reference sequence). The CDR3 length is 14 residues. J was trimmed by 4 bases and V by 4 bases; bases with no gene match: 7. The CDR3 nucleotides are TGTGCCAGCAGCCTCACGGGACAGAATTACGAGCAGTACTTC. This encodes CASSLTGQNYEQYF.

This clonotype has just a few counts. The chain is built from TRBV7-8 and TRBJ1-1, with D possibly being TRBD1 (5 bases). Germline-derived CDR1 and CDR2 are SGHVS and FQNEAQ. With 5 bases removed from V and 11 bases from J, the gap between germline ends came to 15 bases. CDR3 length: 12 residues. The CDR3 DNA follows: TGTGCCAGCAGCCGACCGGGACTCCACGCTTTCTTT. This translates into CASSRPGLHAFF.

The CDR3 reads CSARDWTSGRTDTQYF. The DNA of the CDR3 is TGCAGTGCTAGAGATTGGACTAGCGGGCGCACAGATACGCAGTATTTT. The chain links TRBV20-1 to TRBJ2-3, with 11 bases lining up with TRBD2. CDR1 and CDR2 (germline): DFQATT, SNEGSKA (reference sequence). This CDR3 region has 16 residues. Unmatched junction bases numbered 3, after V lost 0 bases and J lost 1 base.

The chain links TRBV24-1 to TRBJ2-3; TRBD1 might be the D (6 bases). This CDR3 region has 15 residues. The ends were cut back, 4 bases at V and 2 bases at J, with 12 bases in the middle. In germline, CDR1 is KGHDR, CDR2 SFDVKD. The CDR3 DNA reads TGTGCCACCAGTGACTCCGGACAGTACACAGATACGCAGTATTTT. This codes for CATSDSGQYTDTQYF.

This chain joins TRBV27 and TRBJ2-3; 7 bases fit TRBD2. Germline V gene data show CDR1 as MNHEY and CDR2 as SMNVEV (reference sequence). The CDR3 totals 17 residues. Germline trimming cut 3 bases from V and 2 bases from J; bases unmatched to any gene: 11. As DNA, the CDR3 is TGTGCCAGCAGTTTTCTGGGGAGGGAGGGTCCCACAGATACGCAGTATTTT. Translating gives CASSFLGREGPTDTQYF.

The chain carries TRBV27 and TRBJ2-2; D not certain. This CDR3 comprises 14 residues. The germline CDR1 and CDR2 sequences are MNHEY and SMNVEV (reference sequence). The ends were cut back, 7 bases at V and 3 bases at J, with 12 bases in the middle. The CDR3 DNA is TGTGCCAGCAAACAGAACTATCACACCGGGGAGCTGTTTTTT. It translates to CASKQNYHTGELFF.

DNA of the CDR3: TGTGCCAGCAGCCAGGTACCAATTATACTCAGCGACTATGGCTACACCTTC. This codes for CASSQVPIILSDYGYTF. The chain couples TRBV3-1 to TRBJ1-2; D remains unclear. The CDR3 runs to 17 residues. Trimming left V 3 bases short and J 3 bases short, with 20 bases between. Germline values: CDR1 LGHDT, CDR2 YNNKEL (reference sequence).

There are a few counts of this clonotype. J is TRBJ2-5 and V is TRBV20-1, with TRBD1 matching 7 bases. V was clipped by 3 bases and J by 1 base; unmatched bases: 8. Germline CDR1 is DFQATT and CDR2 is SNEGSKA (reference sequence). The CDR3 contains 15 residues. CDR3 in amino acids: CSASALRDSQETQYF. CDR3 DNA: TGCAGTGCTAGCGCTCTCCGGGACAGCCAAGAGACCCAGTACTTC.

The chain links TRBV12-3 or TRBV12-4 to TRBJ2-5, with a tentative D call TRBD1 (5 bases). The CDR3 totals 13 residues. Trimming pared 2 bases from V and 5 bases from J, leaving 9 bases between. The chain's CDR3 is CASSLSGMETQYF. CDR3 bases: TGTGCCAGCAGTTTATCAGGGATGGAGACCCAGTACTTC.

The table lists this clonotype with a few counts. The chain is built from TRBV5-1 and TRBJ2-5, with 8 bases matching TRBD1. CDR1 SGHRS and CDR2 YFSETQ come from the germline V gene. There are 15 residues in the CDR3. J gave up 4 bases and V 0 bases, and 5 bases lay outside the gene matches. The CDR3 here is CASSLGSQGAETQYF. Written as DNA, the CDR3 is TGCGCCAGCAGCTTGGGGTCCCAGGGGGCAGAGACCCAGTACTTC.